The subject of this entry is one T cell receptor beta chain. In the authors' workflow: Scientists estimated how many nucleated cells there were by amplifying reference gene primers. Assay: immunoSEQ multiplex PCR; the TCRdb copy retains only in-frame clones and omits some. V and J calls plus clone size are reproduced from that table; the DNA served to infer D and trimming. The repertoire has 250,000 or so clones, about 90% of them found once; the top ten carry roughly 3%. This sample is drawn from a study of blood T cell repertoires in COVID-19. About the research overall: Acute-phase and convalescent COVID-19 samples originated in the United States, Italy and Spain. Sample material is recorded as cDNA or gDNA derived from T cells, B-cell-depleted T cells, or PBMCs.

Enrollment of patients from Seattle took place during active infection, with longitudinal follow-up. The V end lost 8 bases, the J end lost 5 bases, and 13 bases lay between the germline ends. This CDR3 region has 13 residues. Germline V CDR1 and CDR2: SGHNT, YENEEA. The chain has TRBV11-3 and TRBJ2-1, with D uncertain. Sequencing was carried out using peripheral blood. The source of this sequence is a man aged 25-45 years with COVID-19, enrolled during active disease. CDR3 sequence (DNA): TGTGCCAGCGGCCACAGTATTGACAATGAGCAGTTCTTC. This sequence encodes CASGHSIDNEQFF. Together with reference TRBV11-3 and TRBJ2-1, the CDR3 gives the full variable domain: EAGVVQSPRYKIIEKKQPVAFWCNPISGHNTLYWYLQNLGQGPELLIRYENEEAVDDSQLPKDRFSAERLKGVDSTLKIQPAELGDSAVYLCASGHSIDNEQFFGPGTRLTVL.